The 5 T cell receptor beta chains in this list originate from one sample, sequenced in a study of blood T cell repertoires in COVID-19. The method was immunoSEQ multiplex PCR; TCRdb's version includes in-frame clones alone and lacks a portion of them. The sample lists roughly 410,000 clones, 89% occurring once. Sequencing used peripheral blood. These receptors were collected from a woman in her forties with COVID-19, enrolled during active disease.

V is TRBV2 and J is TRBJ1-5, with D maybe TRBD1 (5 bases). The CDR3 contains 14 residues. Germline V gives CDR1 SNHLY, CDR2 FYNNEI. V gave up 3 bases and J gave up 2 bases, with 8 bases separating them. CDR3 DNA: TGTGCCAGCAGTGACAGGGAGGGCAATCAGCCCCAGCATTTT. It encodes CASSDREGNQPQHF. Full variable domain (rest looked up from reference TRBV2 and TRBJ1-5): EPEVTQTPSHQVTQMGQEVILRCVPISNHLYFYWYRQILGQKVEFLVSFYNNEISEKSEIFDDQFSVERPDGSNFTLKIRSTKLEDSAMYFCASSDREGNQPQHFGDGTRLSIL.

This chain joins TRBV7-8 and TRBJ1-5, with TRBD1 matching over 10 bases. The V segment lost 4 bases and the J segment 4 bases; nucleotides outside the gene matches: 7. This CDR3 has 16 amino acids. CDR1 is SGHVS and CDR2 is FQNEAQ in the germline V gene. The CDR3 sequence is CASSSTRTGGNQPQHF. The CDR3 nucleotides are TGTGCCAGCAGCTCAACTAGGACAGGGGGTAATCAGCCCCAGCATTTT.

This clone was seen once. This specimen includes other DNA sequences encoding the same CDR3. The chain has TRBV28 and TRBJ1-2; D not certain. The V and J ends lost 7 bases and 0 bases respectively, with 6 bases between them. CDR3 length: 12 residues. Germline-derived CDR1 and CDR2 are MDHEN and SYDVKM. The CDR3 here is CASTGANYGYTF. CDR3 DNA: TGTGCCAGCACCGGAGCTAACTATGGCTACACCTTC.

The chain links TRBV6-1 to TRBJ1-2, with D possibly matching TRBD1 (5 bases). Trimming left V 1 base short and J 5 bases short, with 11 bases between. The CDR3 consists of 14 residues. From germline, CDR1 is MNHNS and CDR2 SASEGT. The DNA of the CDR3 is TGTGCCAGCAGTGAAGGGTCAGGGTGGTATGGCTACACCTTC. Protein sequence: CASSEGSGWYGYTF.

V usage is TRBV19 and J usage is TRBJ1-3; D is undetermined. This CDR3 region has 13 residues. V was clipped by 10 bases and J by 1 base, with 11 bases between them. The germline CDR1 and CDR2 sequences are LNHDA and SQIVND (reference sequence). The CDR3 DNA sequence: TGTGCCACCGTAACTATATCTGGAAACACCATATATTTT. Translation gives CATVTISGNTIYF. The entire variable domain, with the rest obtained from reference TRBV19 and TRBJ1-3, is as follows: DGGITQSPKYLFRKEGQNVTLSCEQNLNHDAMYWYRQDPGQGLRLIYYSQIVNDFQKGDIAEGYSVSREKKESFPLTVTSAQKNPTAFYLCATVTISGNTIYFGEGSWLTVV.